The next 13 T cell receptor beta chains were all read from a single sample in a study of blood T cell repertoires in COVID-19. The protocol was immunoSEQ multiplex PCR, while the TCRdb copy is restricted to in-frame clones and leaves out a portion. The table lists roughly 150,000 clones, around four fifths of them singletons. The sequencing input was peripheral blood. The source of these receptors is a woman older than 75 with acute or convalescent COVID-19.

The chain recombines TRBV6-5 with TRBJ2-7, with 7 bases that match TRBD2. CDR3 length: 11 amino acids. The V and J ends lost 11 bases and 2 bases, in that order; junction bases with no gene match: 3. Germline V gene sequence: CDR1 MNHEY, CDR2 SVGAGI. CDR3 loop: CASGRPYEQYF. The CDR3 DNA reads TGTGCCTCCGGGAGGCCCTACGAGCAGTACTTC.

V and J are TRBV11-2 and TRBJ2-1, with 7 bases identical to TRBD2. The CDR3 sequence is 16 residues long. CDR1 SGHAT and CDR2 FQNNGV come from the germline V gene. Trimming took 3 bases from V and 6 from J; bases not matched to a gene: 11. The CDR3 nucleotides are TGTGCCAGCAGCTTTATGAGCGGGATGGGGGGCAATGAGCAGTTCTTC. Translating gives CASSFMSGMGGNEQFF.

This chain joins TRBV24-1 and TRBJ2-1; a possible D gene is TRBD2 (6 bases). The CDR3 totals 16 residues. Germline V lookup: CDR1 KGHDR, CDR2 SFDVKD. Trimming stripped 2 bases from V and 8 bases from J, with 18 bases between. CDR3: CATSDSGMEGLDEQFF. CDR3 in DNA: TGTGCCACCAGTGATTCGGGGATGGAGGGGCTCGATGAGCAGTTCTTC.

CDR3 in amino acids: CASSPRLAPYYEQYF. The CDR3 bases are TGTGCCAGCAGCCCTCGACTAGCGCCCTACTACGAGCAGTACTTC. The chain is built from TRBV7-8 and TRBJ2-7; the match to TRBD2 covers 8 bases. Germline values: CDR1 SGHVS, CDR2 FQNEAQ. The CDR3 has 15 residues. Trimming at V came to 5 bases and at J to 3 bases, leaving 9 bases not matched to a gene.

The V gene is TRBV5-1, the J gene TRBJ2-3; 12 nucleotides align to TRBD2. CDR3 size: 16 residues. CDR1 is SGHRS, CDR2 YFSETQ, per germline. With 4 bases clipped from V and 0 bases from J, the junction kept 3 bases outside the gene matches. CDR3 in amino acids: CASSLLAGGSTDTQYF. The CDR3, as DNA: TGCGCCAGCAGCCTGCTAGCGGGGGGGAGCACAGATACGCAGTATTTT.

The gene calls are TRBV30 and TRBJ1-5; 7 nucleotides line up with TRBD1. J lost 7 bases, V lost 1 base, and 4 bases had no gene match. The germline V gene has CDR1 GTSNPN and CDR2 SVGIG (reference sequence). There are 13 residues in the CDR3. The CDR3 loop reads CAWSEIQGQPQHF. DNA of the CDR3: TGTGCCTGGAGTGAAATACAGGGGCAGCCCCAGCATTTT. The variable domain in full, completed from reference TRBV30 and TRBJ1-5, reads SQTIHQWPATLVQPVGSPLSLECTVEGTSNPNLYWYRQAAGRGLQLLFYSVGIGQISSEVPQNLSASRPQDRQFILSSKKLLLSDSGFYLCAWSEIQGQPQHFGDGTRLSIL.

The CDR3: CASSPILQGAGANVLTF. Written as DNA, the CDR3 is TGCGCCAGCAGCCCAATCTTACAGGGGGCTGGGGCCAACGTCCTGACTTTC. The genes are TRBV4-1 and TRBJ2-6; 8 bases are a match to TRBD1. CDR3 length: 17 residues. Germline values: CDR1 MGHRA, CDR2 YSYEKL. The J segment lost 2 bases and the V segment lost 4 bases, leaving 7 bases of the junction unmatched.

The chain links TRBV19 to TRBJ1-1; D uncertain. Trimming stripped 3 bases from V and 1 base from J, with 9 bases between. Germline assignment: CDR1 LNHDA and CDR2 SQIVND (reference sequence). The CDR3 sequence is 14 residues long. DNA of the CDR3: TGTGCCAGTAGTATGTTACAGAGGAACACTGAAGCTTTCTTT. Translated, it gives CASSMLQRNTEAFF. Together with reference TRBV19 and TRBJ1-1, the CDR3 gives the full variable domain: DGGITQSPKYLFRKEGQNVTLSCEQNLNHDAMYWYRQDPGQGLRLIYYSQIVNDFQKGDIAEGYSVSREKKESFPLTVTSAQKNPTAFYLCASSMLQRNTEAFFGQGTRLTVV.

The J gene is TRBJ1-4, the V gene TRBV28; maybe TRBD1 (6 bases). V was trimmed by 5 bases and J by 8 bases, leaving 18 bases between them. CDR1 is MDHEN and CDR2 is SYDVKM in the germline V gene. The CDR3 has 15 amino acids. CDR3 nucleotides: TGTGCCAGCAGTCCCTGGATGACGGGGGGCGAAAAACTGTTTTTT. Translating it yields CASSPWMTGGEKLFF. Variable domain in full (rest from reference TRBV28 and TRBJ1-4): DVKVTQSSRYLVKRTGEKVFLECVQDMDHENMFWYRQDPGLGLRLIYFSYDVKMKEKGDIPEGYSVSREKKERFSLILESASTNQTSMYLCASSPWMTGGEKLFFGSGTQLSVL.

This chain connects TRBV7-2 to TRBJ2-5, with TRBD2 identical over 11 bases. The CDR3 has 14 amino acids. V shed 4 bases and J 5 bases; nucleotides not matched to a gene: 3. Looked up from germline, CDR1 is SGHTA and CDR2 is FQGNSA. The CDR3 DNA sequence: TGTGCCAGCAGCTCGGGACTAGCGGAGGAGACCCAGTACTTC. Translated: CASSSGLAEETQYF.

The V gene is TRBV7-9, the J gene TRBJ2-7; TRBD2 matches at 13 bases. The CDR3 contains 16 residues. CDR1 is SEHNR, CDR2 FQNEAQ, per germline (reference sequence). The trim removed 5 bases at V and 2 bases at J, leaving 6 bases unmatched. CDR3 sequence: CASSALAGGFPYEQYF. The CDR3 DNA reads TGTGCCAGCAGCGCACTAGCGGGAGGGTTCCCCTACGAGCAGTACTTC.

The J gene is TRBJ2-3, the V gene TRBV5-1, with D tentatively TRBD1 (6 bases). There are 15 residues in the CDR3. Looked up from germline, CDR1 is SGHRS and CDR2 is YFSETQ. V was clipped by 1 base and J by 0 bases, with 9 bases between them. The CDR3 region is CASSLSRGSTDTQYF. The CDR3, as DNA: TGCGCCAGCAGCTTGTCCAGGGGCAGCACAGATACGCAGTATTTT.

The chain has TRBV19 and TRBJ2-4; 8 bases align to TRBD1. The ends lost 4 bases at V and 8 bases at J; junction bases unmatched: 7. Per germline, CDR1 LNHDA and CDR2 SQIVND (reference sequence). The CDR3 spans 14 residues. In nucleotides, the CDR3 is TGTGCCAGTAGTACCCGGACAGGGACGGACATTCAGTACTTC. Translation gives CASSTRTGTDIQYF. Using reference TRBV19 and TRBJ2-4 for the parts outside the CDR3, the full variable domain is DGGITQSPKYLFRKEGQNVTLSCEQNLNHDAMYWYRQDPGQGLRLIYYSQIVNDFQKGDIAEGYSVSREKKESFPLTVTSAQKNPTAFYLCASSTRTGTDIQYFGAGTRLSVL.